The rows below give T cell receptor beta chains drawn from one sample of a study of blood T cell repertoires in COVID-19. Method: immunoSEQ multiplex PCR; TCRdb's copy keeps in-frame clones and lacks some. This table has 190,000 or so clones, around nine tenths appearing once. Sequenced material: peripheral blood. These receptor sequences come from a man aged 35-49 years with active or convalescent COVID-19. The CDR3 runs from the conserved cysteine through the conserved F or W. The D gene is left open where the match is weak. Clone sizes are given selectively: once, few, many, or a class where the clone is expanded.

TRBV19	TRBJ1-1	NA	TRBD1	CASSMTGGTGTEAFF	TGTGCCAGTAGTATGACAGGGGGCACGGGCACTGAAGCTTTCTTT
TRBV30	TRBJ1-1	NA	TRBD1	CAWSGTGGFNTEAFF	TGTGCCTGGAGTGGGACAGGGGGCTTTAACACTGAAGCTTTCTTT
TRBV5-1	TRBJ2-4	once	TRBD2	CASSSSGTSWTKNIQYF	TGCGCCAGCAGTTCCTCCGGGACTAGCTGGACCAAAAACATTCAGTACTTC
TRBV6-5	TRBJ1-5	NA	NA	CASSNREGNQPQHF	TGTGCCAGCAGTAACAGGGAAGGAAATCAGCCCCAGCATTTT
TRBV24-1	TRBJ1-3	NA	TRBD1	CATRRQGSGNTIYF	TGTGCCACCAGAAGACAGGGATCCGGAAACACCATATATTTT
TRBV5-1	TRBJ1-1	NA	TRBD1	CASSIRQGMNTEAFF	TGCGCCAGCAGCATTCGACAGGGCATGAACACTGAAGCTTTCTTT
TRBV18	TRBJ2-7	NA	NA	CASSPAQGGSYEQYF	TGTGCCAGCTCACCAGCTCAGGGTGGGTCCTACGAGCAGTACTTC
TRBV5-6	TRBJ1-2	few	NA	CASSRGDGDGYTF	TGTGCCAGCAGCCGGGGGGACGGCGATGGCTACACCTTC
TRBV28	TRBJ1-4	few	NA	CASSFLGATNEKLFF	TGTGCCAGCAGTTTTCTTGGAGCAACTAATGAAAAACTGTTTTTT
TRBV5-1	TRBJ2-2	NA	TRBD1	CASSSTGTGSPGELFF	TGCGCCAGCAGCTCTACCGGGACAGGGTCTCCCGGGGAGCTGTTTTTT
TRBV15	TRBJ1-6	NA	NA	CATSRDRRGPVSPLHF	TGTGCCACCAGCAGAGATCGAAGAGGTCCGGTTTCACCCCTCCACTTT
TRBV11-2	TRBJ2-2	NA	TRBD1	CASSLAGQGATGELFF	TGTGCCAGCAGCTTAGCGGGACAGGGGGCCACCGGGGAGCTGTTTTTT
TRBV3-1/TRBV3-2	TRBJ2-5	NA	TRBD1	CASSYGTGSETQYF	TGTGCCAGCAGCTATGGGACAGGGAGTGAGACCCAGTACTTC
TRBV30	TRBJ2-3	NA	NA	CAWRGVGGPRTDTQYF	TGTGCCTGGAGGGGGGTCGGGGGGCCAAGGACAGATACGCAGTATTTT
TRBV10-3	TRBJ2-1	NA	TRBD2	CAISTSGGANEQFF	TGTGCCATCAGTACTAGCGGGGGGGCCAATGAGCAGTTCTTC
TRBV5-1	TRBJ1-5	NA	NA	CASSLDGVNQPQHF	TGCGCCAGCAGCTTGGACGGAGTCAATCAGCCCCAGCATTTT
TRBV7-2	TRBJ2-5	once	NA	CASSLGGAPQETQYF	TGTGCCAGCAGCTTAGGGGGCGCTCCCCAAGAGACCCAGTACTTC
TRBV30	TRBJ1-1	NA	NA	CAWSDRKVTEAFF	TGTGCCTGGAGTGACAGGAAGGTCACTGAAGCTTTCTTT
TRBV28	TRBJ1-1	few	TRBD1	CASSSQTGRLTEAFF	TGTGCCAGCAGTTCCCAGACAGGGCGCCTCACTGAAGCTTTCTTT
TRBV5-1	TRBJ1-2	NA	NA	CASSTGNYGYTF	TGCGCCAGCAGCACAGGGAACTATGGCTACACCTTC
TRBV27	TRBJ1-6	once	NA	CASSHRAYSPLHF	TGTGCCAGCAGTCACAGGGCGTATTCACCCCTCCACTTT
TRBV2	TRBJ1-5	NA	NA	CASRLEGVQPQHF	TGTGCCAGCAGGCTTGAGGGAGTTCAGCCCCAGCATTTT
TRBV19	TRBJ2-7	NA	TRBD1	CASSLDAGTGGYEQYF	TGTGCCAGTAGTCTCGATGCCGGGACAGGGGGCTACGAGCAGTACTTC
TRBV9	TRBJ2-1	NA	TRBD1	CASSVAGGGGNEQFF	TGTGCCAGCAGCGTAGCAGGGGGCGGAGGGAATGAGCAGTTCTTC
TRBV9	TRBJ2-7	NA	NA	CASSVGEVRGNRYEQYF	TGTGCCAGCAGCGTAGGCGAGGTCAGAGGAAATCGGTACGAGCAGTACTTC
TRBV6-5	TRBJ1-2	NA	NA	CASSRQGNYGYTF	TGTGCCAGCAGCAGGCAGGGTAACTATGGCTACACCTTC
TRBV27	TRBJ2-1	NA	TRBD1	CASSLGTGGYNEQFF	TGTGCCAGCAGTTTAGGGACAGGGGGCTACAATGAGCAGTTCTTC
TRBV5-4	TRBJ1-1	NA	NA	CASSSGTPMNTEAFF	TGTGCCAGCAGCTCCGGGACTCCAATGAACACTGAAGCTTTCTTT
TRBV5-1	TRBJ1-1	NA	NA	CASSPGGGSRTEAFF	TGCGCCAGCAGCCCGGGAGGGGGATCGCGCACTGAAGCTTTCTTT
TRBV14	TRBJ2-3	NA	TRBD2	CASSQNAGVSTDTQYF	TGTGCCAGCAGCCAAAACGCGGGGGTGAGCACAGATACGCAGTATTTT
TRBV3-1/TRBV3-2	TRBJ2-5	NA	NA	CASSAGTGETQYF	TGTGCCAGCAGCGCGGGGACGGGAGAGACCCAGTACTTC
TRBV9	TRBJ1-1	NA	NA	CASSVGGEGTEAFF	TGTGCCAGCAGCGTAGGTGGAGAGGGCACTGAAGCTTTCTTT
TRBV12-1	TRBJ2-7	NA	NA	CASKTGKSYEQYF	TGTGCCAGCAAGACAGGGAAATCCTACGAGCAGTACTTC
TRBV28	TRBJ1-1	once	NA	CASSHSVTEAFF	TGTGCCAGCAGCCACAGTGTCACTGAAGCTTTCTTT
TRBV5-4	TRBJ2-5	NA	NA	CASSFGRQGQETQYF	TGTGCCAGCAGCTTTGGTCGCCAGGGACAAGAGACCCAGTACTTC
TRBV28	TRBJ1-3	NA	NA	CASPDSYGNTIYF	TGTGCCAGCCCGGACAGTTATGGAAACACCATATATTTT
TRBV7-2	TRBJ1-2	NA	NA	CASSLDRRGYTF	TGTGCCAGCAGCTTAGACAGGCGGGGCTACACCTTC
TRBV11-2	TRBJ2-7	once	TRBD1	CASSLGTGIGQYF	TGTGCCAGCAGCTTAGGGACAGGGATAGGGCAGTACTTC
TRBV4-2	TRBJ1-1	NA	NA	CASSQEGRGTEAFF	TGTGCCAGCAGCCAAGAAGGTAGGGGGACTGAAGCTTTCTTT
TRBV3-1/TRBV3-2	TRBJ2-5	NA	NA	CASSQTAQRETQYF	TGTGCCAGCAGCCAGACTGCTCAACGGGAGACCCAGTACTTC
TRBV18	TRBJ1-1	NA	TRBD1	CASSQQTGRNTEAFF	TGTGCCAGCTCACAACAGACAGGGAGGAACACTGAAGCTTTCTTT
TRBV11-3	TRBJ2-4	NA	NA	CASSLDFPGLAKNIQYF	TGTGCCAGCAGCTTAGATTTCCCAGGGCTAGCCAAAAACATTCAGTACTTC
TRBV6-5	TRBJ1-1	few	TRBD1	CASGQGRYTEAFF	TGTGCCAGCGGACAGGGGAGGTACACTGAAGCTTTCTTT
TRBV15	TRBJ1-5	NA	NA	CATSREPLTSRVGNQPQHF	TGTGCCACCAGCAGAGAGCCCCTAACCTCGAGGGTAGGCAATCAGCCCCAGCATTTT
TRBV6-1	TRBJ1-5	NA	NA	CASSEHRSNQPQHF	TGTGCCAGCAGTGAACACAGGAGCAATCAGCCCCAGCATTTT
TRBV7-3	TRBJ1-5	NA	NA	CASSLKHQGIQPQHF	TGTGCCAGCAGCTTAAAGCACCAGGGGATACAGCCCCAGCATTTT
TRBV7-8	TRBJ2-2	few	NA	CASSLDGITGELFF	TGTGCCAGCAGCTTAGACGGGATCACCGGGGAGCTGTTTTTT
TRBV5-4	TRBJ1-1	NA	TRBD1	CASSSTGRYTEAFF	TGTGCCAGCAGCTCGACAGGGAGATACACTGAAGCTTTCTTT
TRBV7-2	TRBJ2-7	NA	NA	CASSLAAGRYEQYF	TGTGCCAGCAGCTTAGCGGCAGGGAGGTACGAGCAGTACTTC
TRBV6-5	TRBJ1-2	once	NA	CASSYKAGSGYGYTF	TGTGCCAGCAGTTACAAGGCGGGGAGCGGCTATGGCTACACCTTC
TRBV2	TRBJ2-5	NA	TRBD1	CASSSDRGIQETQYF	TGTGCCAGCAGTTCGGACAGGGGGATACAAGAGACCCAGTACTTC
TRBV19	TRBJ2-3	NA	TRBD2	CASSMRLAGGPTDTQYF	TGTGCCAGTAGTATGCGACTAGCGGGGGGGCCCACAGATACGCAGTATTTT
TRBV27	TRBJ1-1	NA	NA	CASSYAGNTEAFF	TGTGCCAGCAGTTATGCGGGGAACACTGAAGCTTTCTTT
TRBV29-1	TRBJ2-7	NA	NA	CSVEEILGRWNEQYF	TGCAGCGTTGAAGAAATACTAGGAAGATGGAACGAGCAGTACTTC
TRBV9	TRBJ1-6	NA	NA	CASSIQTGSPLHF	TGTGCCAGCAGCATTCAAACGGGTTCACCCCTCCACTTT
TRBV7-2	TRBJ2-5	NA	NA	CASSLAGGGLETQYF	TGTGCCAGCAGCTTAGCGGGCGGGGGCCTAGAGACCCAGTACTTC
TRBV14	TRBJ1-2	NA	NA	CASSQDGAGAYGYTF	TGTGCCAGCAGCCAAGATGGGGCAGGGGCCTATGGCTACACCTTC